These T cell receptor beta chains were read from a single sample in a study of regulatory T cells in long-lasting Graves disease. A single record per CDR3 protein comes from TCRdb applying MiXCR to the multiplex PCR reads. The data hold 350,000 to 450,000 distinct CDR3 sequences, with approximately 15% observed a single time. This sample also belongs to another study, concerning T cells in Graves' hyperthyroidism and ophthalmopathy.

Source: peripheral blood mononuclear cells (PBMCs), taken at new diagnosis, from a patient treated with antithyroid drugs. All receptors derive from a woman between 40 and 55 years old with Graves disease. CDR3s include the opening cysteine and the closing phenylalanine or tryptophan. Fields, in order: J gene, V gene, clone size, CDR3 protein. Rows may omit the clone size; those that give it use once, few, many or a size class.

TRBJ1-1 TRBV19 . CASSIRGADEAFF
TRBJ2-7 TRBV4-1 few CASSQDWGQAYEQYF
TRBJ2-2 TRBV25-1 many CASSVGSATGELFF
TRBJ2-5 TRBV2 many CASGDGEETQYF
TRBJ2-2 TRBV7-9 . CASSPLGSGAGGELFF
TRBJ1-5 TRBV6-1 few CASSRQGAQPQHF
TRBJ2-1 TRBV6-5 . CASSYSGGRAYNEQFF
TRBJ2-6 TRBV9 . CASSATGFAGANVLTF
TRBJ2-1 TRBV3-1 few CASSPGQGALENEQFF
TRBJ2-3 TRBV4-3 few CASSQDFKGLVTDTQYF